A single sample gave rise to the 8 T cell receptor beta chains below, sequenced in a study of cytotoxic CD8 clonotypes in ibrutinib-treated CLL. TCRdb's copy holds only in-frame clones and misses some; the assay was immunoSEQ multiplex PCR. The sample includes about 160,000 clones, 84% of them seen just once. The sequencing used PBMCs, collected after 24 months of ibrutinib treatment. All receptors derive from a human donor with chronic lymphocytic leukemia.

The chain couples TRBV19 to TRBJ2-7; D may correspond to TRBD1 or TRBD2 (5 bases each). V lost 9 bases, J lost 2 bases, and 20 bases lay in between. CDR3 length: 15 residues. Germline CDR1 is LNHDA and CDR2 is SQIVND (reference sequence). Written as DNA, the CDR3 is TGTGCCAGCCGGGAAGGGGCAGGATCTACCTACGAGCAGTACTTC. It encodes CASREGAGSTYEQYF.

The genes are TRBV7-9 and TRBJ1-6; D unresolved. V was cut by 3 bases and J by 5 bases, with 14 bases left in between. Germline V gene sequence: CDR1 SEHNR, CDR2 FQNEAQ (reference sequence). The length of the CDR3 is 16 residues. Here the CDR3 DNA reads TGTGCCAGCAGCTTTAGGGTAGCTTCCAATAATTCACCCCTCCACTTT. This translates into CASSFRVASNNSPLHF.

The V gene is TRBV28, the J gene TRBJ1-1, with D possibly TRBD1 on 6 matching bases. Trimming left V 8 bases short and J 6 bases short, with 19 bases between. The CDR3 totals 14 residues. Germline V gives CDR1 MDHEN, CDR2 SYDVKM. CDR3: CASSSSRGGAEAFF. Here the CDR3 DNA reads TGTGCCAGCTCCTCCTCTCGGGGGGGCGCTGAAGCTTTCTTT.

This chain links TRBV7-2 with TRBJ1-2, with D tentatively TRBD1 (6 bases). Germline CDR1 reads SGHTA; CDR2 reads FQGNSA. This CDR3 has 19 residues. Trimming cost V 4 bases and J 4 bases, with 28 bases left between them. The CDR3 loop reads CASSSPPTGPGYRPYGYTF. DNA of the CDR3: TGTGCCAGCAGCTCTCCACCAACAGGGCCGGGGTATCGGCCCTATGGCTACACCTTC.

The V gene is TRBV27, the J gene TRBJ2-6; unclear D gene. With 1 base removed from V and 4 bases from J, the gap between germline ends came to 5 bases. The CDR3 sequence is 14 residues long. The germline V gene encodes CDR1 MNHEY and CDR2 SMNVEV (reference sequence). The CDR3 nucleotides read TGTGCCAGCAGTTTATTGGGAGGGGCCAACGTCCTGACTTTC. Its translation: CASSLLGGANVLTF.

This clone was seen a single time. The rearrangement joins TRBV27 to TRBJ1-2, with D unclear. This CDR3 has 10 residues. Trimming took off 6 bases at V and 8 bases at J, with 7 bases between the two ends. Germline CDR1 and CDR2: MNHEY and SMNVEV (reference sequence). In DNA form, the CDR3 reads TGTGCCAGCAGGGAAGGGGGCTACACCTTC. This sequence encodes CASREGGYTF.

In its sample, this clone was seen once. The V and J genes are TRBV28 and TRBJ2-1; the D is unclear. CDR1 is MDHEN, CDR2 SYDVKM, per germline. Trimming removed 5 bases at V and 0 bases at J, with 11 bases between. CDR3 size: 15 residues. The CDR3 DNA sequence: TGTGCCAGCAGTCCTGGGAAGGGCTCCTACAATGAGCAGTTCTTC. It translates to CASSPGKGSYNEQFF.

The CDR3 sequence is CASSQIRDSTSYNEQFF. Written as DNA, the CDR3 is TGTGCCAGCAGCCAGATCCGGGACTCAACATCCTACAATGAGCAGTTCTTC. The chain is built from TRBV11-2 and TRBJ2-1; D may be TRBD2 (6 bases). V was trimmed by 5 bases and J by 1 base, leaving 18 bases between them. The germline V gene has CDR1 SGHAT and CDR2 FQNNGV. CDR3 size: 17 residues.